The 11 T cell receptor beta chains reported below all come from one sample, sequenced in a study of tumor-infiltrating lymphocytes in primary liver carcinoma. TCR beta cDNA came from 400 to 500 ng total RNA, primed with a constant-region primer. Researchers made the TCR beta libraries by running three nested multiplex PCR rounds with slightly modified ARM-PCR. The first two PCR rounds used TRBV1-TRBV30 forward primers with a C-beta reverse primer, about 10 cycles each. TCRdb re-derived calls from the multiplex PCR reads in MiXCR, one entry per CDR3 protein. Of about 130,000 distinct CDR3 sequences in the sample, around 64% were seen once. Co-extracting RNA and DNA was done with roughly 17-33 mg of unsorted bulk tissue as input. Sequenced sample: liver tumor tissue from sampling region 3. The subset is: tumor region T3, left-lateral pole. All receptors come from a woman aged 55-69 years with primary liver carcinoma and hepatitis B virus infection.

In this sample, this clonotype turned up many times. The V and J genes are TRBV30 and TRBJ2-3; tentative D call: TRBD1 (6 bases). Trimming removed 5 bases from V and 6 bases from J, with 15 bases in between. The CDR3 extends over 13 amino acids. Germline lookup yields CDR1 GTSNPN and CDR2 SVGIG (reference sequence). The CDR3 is CAWSTGQPDTQYF. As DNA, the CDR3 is TGTGCCTGGTCGACAGGACAGCCCGATACGCAGTATTTT.

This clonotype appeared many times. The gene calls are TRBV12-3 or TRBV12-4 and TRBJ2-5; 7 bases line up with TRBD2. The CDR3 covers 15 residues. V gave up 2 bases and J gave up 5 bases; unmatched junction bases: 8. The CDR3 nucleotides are TGTGCCAGCAGTTTATATGCGGGAGAGGGGGAGACCCAGTACTTC. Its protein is CASSLYAGEGETQYF.

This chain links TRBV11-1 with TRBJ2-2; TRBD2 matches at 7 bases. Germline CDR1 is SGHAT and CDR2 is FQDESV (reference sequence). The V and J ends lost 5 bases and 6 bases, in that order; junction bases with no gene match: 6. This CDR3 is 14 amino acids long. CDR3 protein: CASSIGGLAGELFF. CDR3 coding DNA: TGTGCCAGCAGCATAGGAGGACTAGCCGGGGAGCTGTTTTTT.

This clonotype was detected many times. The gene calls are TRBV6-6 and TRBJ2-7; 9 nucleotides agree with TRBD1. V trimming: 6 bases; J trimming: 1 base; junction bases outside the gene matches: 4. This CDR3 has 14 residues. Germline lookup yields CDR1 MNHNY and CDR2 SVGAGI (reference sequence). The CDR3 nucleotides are TGTGCCAGCAGATCGGGACAGGGTTCCTACGAGCAGTACTTC. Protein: CASRSGQGSYEQYF.

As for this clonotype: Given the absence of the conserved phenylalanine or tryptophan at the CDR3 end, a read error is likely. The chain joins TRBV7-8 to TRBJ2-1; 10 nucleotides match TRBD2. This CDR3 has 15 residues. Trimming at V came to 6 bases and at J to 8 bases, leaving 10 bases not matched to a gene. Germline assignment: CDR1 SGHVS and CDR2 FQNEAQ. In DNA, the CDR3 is TGTGCCAGCAGATACGGTACTAGCGGGACTCATGAGCAGTTCCTC. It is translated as CASRYGTSGTHEQFL.

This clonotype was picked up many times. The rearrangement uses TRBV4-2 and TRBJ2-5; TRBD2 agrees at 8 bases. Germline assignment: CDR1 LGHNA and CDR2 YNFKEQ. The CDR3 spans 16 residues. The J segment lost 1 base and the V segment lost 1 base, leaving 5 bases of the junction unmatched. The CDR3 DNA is TGTGCCAGCAGCCAAGCCTGGCGGGAGGTCCAAGAGACCCAGTACTTC. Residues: CASSQAWREVQETQYF.

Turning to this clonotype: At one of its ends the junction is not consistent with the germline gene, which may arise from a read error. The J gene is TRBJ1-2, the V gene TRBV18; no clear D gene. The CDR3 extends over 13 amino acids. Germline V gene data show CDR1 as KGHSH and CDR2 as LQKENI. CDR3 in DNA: TGTGACAGCTCTCCGGAGGAGGGAGTTGGCTACACCTTC. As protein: CDSSPEEGVGYTF.

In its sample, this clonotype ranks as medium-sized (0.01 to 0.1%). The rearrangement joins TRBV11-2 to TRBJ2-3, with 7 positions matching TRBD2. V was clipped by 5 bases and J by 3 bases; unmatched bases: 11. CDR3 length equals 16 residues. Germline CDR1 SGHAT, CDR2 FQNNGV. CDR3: CASSHLAGMVTDTQYF. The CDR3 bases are TGTGCCAGCAGCCACTTAGCGGGTATGGTTACAGATACGCAGTATTTT.

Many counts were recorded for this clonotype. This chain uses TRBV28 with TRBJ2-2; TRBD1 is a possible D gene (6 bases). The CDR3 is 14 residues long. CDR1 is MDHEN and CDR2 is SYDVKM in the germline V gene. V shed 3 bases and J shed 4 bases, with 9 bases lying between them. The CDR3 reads CASSFRRGTGELFF. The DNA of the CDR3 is TGTGCCAGCAGTTTCCGCAGGGGCACCGGGGAGCTGTTTTTT.

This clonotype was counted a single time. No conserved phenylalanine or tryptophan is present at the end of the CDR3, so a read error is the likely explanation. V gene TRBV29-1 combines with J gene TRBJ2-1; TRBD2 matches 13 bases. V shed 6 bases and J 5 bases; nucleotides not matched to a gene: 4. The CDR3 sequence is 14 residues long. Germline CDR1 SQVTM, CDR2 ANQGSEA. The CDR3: CSVGTSGVNNEQFY. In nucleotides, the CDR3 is TGCAGCGTCGGGACTAGCGGGGTAAACAATGAGCAGTTCTAC.

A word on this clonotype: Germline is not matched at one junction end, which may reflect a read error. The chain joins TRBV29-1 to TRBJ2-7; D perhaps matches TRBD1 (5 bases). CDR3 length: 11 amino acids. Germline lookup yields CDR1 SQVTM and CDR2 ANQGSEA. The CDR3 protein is CSALSGYEHYF. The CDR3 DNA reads TGCAGCGCTCTCTCAGGGTACGAGCACTACTTC.